This T cell receptor beta chain derives from a study of cytomegalovirus exposure and HLA in healthy donors (TCRdb year 2017). Background on the whole study: According to an earlier analysis of 587 of the donors, roughly 180 million T cells yielded some 120 million unique TCR beta sequences and 276 Gb of sequence data. An early release that covered some 640 HLA-typed donors contained around 330 gigabases of sequencing data and tens of millions of unique TCR sequences. The genetic ancestry cluster associated with self-reported Caucasian donors included 65% to 90% of the roughly 380 genotyped donors. The aim of the study was to test whether cataloging public T cell receptors could identify signatures of past pathogen exposure. The T cell repertoires of 550 to 850 subjects were profiled by immunosequencing and related to cytomegalovirus serostatus. Along with the approximately 600-subject first cohort, a separate validation cohort of 120 different subjects was used. To predict cytomegalovirus infection status, the study brought together high-throughput TCR immunosequencing, statistical association of individual TCRs with disease status, and machine learning. To study patterns of TCR occurrence, a later analysis re-analyzed previously published TCR beta repertoires from hundreds of donors and added high-resolution HLA genotyping. Rather than using new phenotypic data, the later analysis identified candidate immune exposures from TCR beta sequences and from how often those sequences occurred across donors. To decide whether each TCR beta V gene segment behaved as functional or pseudogenic, an earlier analysis of fewer than 750 of the donors relied on high-throughput TCR beta sequencing. Donor age, sex, ethnicity and CMV serostatus were compiled together with the repertoire data. In a later genetic analysis, genome-wide SNP genotypes for about 65% of the roughly 670 donors were used, and that subset was treated as a discovery cohort. Every discovery cohort repertoire had been produced on one sequencing platform. Class I and class II HLA loci were covered by the typing at four-digit resolution. Typing coverage varied by locus: roughly 620-640 donors for A, B, C, DRB1 and DQB1; approximately 520 for DQA1; around 610 for DPA1; roughly 450 for DPB1. Several DR-DQ haplotypes were treated as single units for association and clustering because of strong linkage in the cohort. Among about 360 genotyped donors of the cohort, an average of roughly 240,000 unique TCR beta nucleotide sequences were sequenced per donor, roughly 20% of them non-productive.

The library relied on the immunoSEQ multiplex PCR assay. For the multiplex PCR, a mixture combining 60 forward primers for TCR Vbeta segments and 13 reverse primers for TCR Jbeta segments was used. The CDR3 region of rearranged TCR beta genes was amplified from genomic DNA by a multiplex PCR assay. On the Illumina HiSeq System, the amplified TCR beta libraries were sequenced as 87-base-pair reads. The source study handled its data this way. In a later analysis, 77 million or so unique TCR beta chains were counted across the 650 to 700 repertoires, and around 10 million of these chains were shared by at least two donors. Raw reads were error-corrected and collapsed into unique sequences with a nearest-neighbor algorithm that merged closely related sequences to remove PCR and sequencing errors. Alignment of CDR3 sequences to IMGT reference sequences was used to assign V, D and J gene segments. For a sequence to be retained, at least a six-nucleotide match to both a V gene segment and a J gene segment was required. A rearrangement counted as productive if the CDR3 had no stop codons and remained in frame with V and J, and every other rearrangement counted as non-productive. Following IMGT convention, CDR3 was defined as the stretch from the second conserved V-encoded cysteine up to the conserved J-encoded phenylalanine. In an earlier analysis of more than 550 of the donors, sequences lacking an unambiguous match to a single V gene segment were excluded. An earlier analysis of about 600 of the donors called V segments functional above 56.7% productive rearrangements and segregating when the between-donor standard deviation exceeded 5%. To diagnose cytomegalovirus status from the catalog of TCR beta chain sequences, a statistical classification framework was built. In a later analysis, V and J genes were assigned by comparing TCR nucleotide sequences against IMGT/GENE-DB human TR gene sequences. Using the TCRdist pipeline, a later analysis assigned CDR3 sequences along with most-parsimonious VDJ recombination scenarios. A later analysis defined each TCR beta chain by its CDR3 amino acid sequence plus V-gene family, and excluded reads lacking a unique V-gene family. To address suspected cross-contamination and a sequencing artifact, a later analysis removed 550 to 750 highly shared, low-generation-probability nucleotide sequences. A later analysis calculated a clonal expansion index for each public chain from normalized within-repertoire ranks of inferred template counts. A later analysis computed generation probabilities with a VDJ recombination model fitted to out-of-frame rearrangements, and checked the results against IGoR. A later analysis scored TCR-TCR, TCR-HLA and TCR-CMV co-occurrence with hypergeometric tests, applying a repertoire-size bias correction to TCR pairs. A later analysis estimated false discovery rates by permuting HLA or CMV assignments 20 times. In a later analysis, co-occurring TCRs were grouped using DBSCAN, and TCRdist sequence similarity was added for clustering within HLA-allele-positive subsets. Co-occurrence clustering excluded repertoires with fewer than 30,000 or more than 120,000 public chains, plus five with anomalous nucleotide sharing. TCRdb obtained this table from immuneACCESS and retained in-frame rearrangements with V and J assigned. These tables miss some clones; where compared with another copy, unresolved V genes account for less than half of the shortfall, and the remainder is unexplained. The DNA gave D and trimming, while V, J and clone size come from that table. This sample comprises 90,000 to 150,000 clones, about 74% of them detected only once. The ten largest make up 2% to 3% of the sample.

In regard to this clone: The antigen this receptor binds is unknown. Base qualities are not recorded, but no much larger clone differs from it by a single base.

The cohort was made up of 650 to 700 healthy bone marrow donors. Cohort members were all nominally healthy when sampled, although unrecorded immune exposures were likely present. The donor was CMV seronegative and belonged to the group of 380 or so seronegative cohort members. A peripheral blood sample was provided by each donor, and peripheral blood mononuclear cells were used for TCR beta sequencing. The Qiagen DNeasy Blood Extraction Kit was used to extract genomic DNA from the blood cell samples. The germline V gene (reference sequence) supplies CDR1 LNHNV and CDR2 YYDKDF. From its cysteine to its phenylalanine, the CDR3 spans 15 amino acids. The only DNA kept is the CDR3, 45 bases in frame from the first base. V and J are trimmed by 0 bases and 6 bases, and the gene matches miss 3 bases of the junction. What the authors observed across the whole study: While some public TCRs were present in many individuals, most TCR sequences turned up only very rarely across donors. Because counts were too low, approximately 18 rarely observed V segments, including chromosome 9 orphons, were excluded from the earlier analysis of under 650 of the donors. Correlated functional status among segregating V segments might reflect linkage disequilibrium, but an unknown experimental factor could not be ruled out. When HLA alleles, especially DR and DQ, strongly co-occurred, TCR associations were difficult to assign to individual alleles. A further reported finding was that TCR beta sequences accurately predicted the HLA-A and HLA-B alleles for most subjects in the first cohort. The authors suggested that the approach could potentially be generalized to other disease states and immunological phenotypes. This cohort had only TCR beta chains sequenced, and the lack of alpha or paired-chain data limited which features could be detected. The only immune exposure information available for the cohort was CMV serostatus. A later analysis associated 15,000 or so TCR beta sequences with specific HLA alleles at a false discovery rate of 0.05. The sequencing pipeline was judged likely to have produced a cluster of highly shared sequence variants as a technical artifact. According to a later analysis, parvovirus B19, influenza, CMV and Epstein-Barr virus appeared linked to several top co-occurrence clusters. In a later analysis, HLA-associated TCR beta chains showed more clonal expansion and lower generation probabilities than non-associated chains that were equally common. A later analysis found that most CMV-associated TCR beta chains appeared HLA-restricted, with HLA associations seemingly driven largely by CMV exposure. In both the original and validation cohorts, the classifier was reported to diagnose cytomegalovirus status with high specificity and sensitivity. Because some donors lacked HLA typing at each locus, the association tests relied only on the typed subset. Some IMGT-functional V segments, including TRBV6-2 and TRBV6-3, could not be distinguished by the 87-base-pair reads and were therefore excluded. A total of 150 or so TCR beta chains were listed by the study as associated with cytomegalovirus. In vitro tests confirmed that a few of the cytomegalovirus-associated TCR beta chains recognize cytomegalovirus antigens. In a later genetic analysis, a missense DCLRE1C variant was associated with V-gene and J-gene trimming of TCR beta chains, and the association was replicated in an independent cohort. In a later analysis, TCR association rates were found to vary across HLA loci, with the most associated TCRs seen for DRB1 alleles and the fewest for HLA-C alleles. In an earlier analysis of about 540 of the donors, most TCR beta V segments were observed in productive rearrangements about 90% or about 30% of the time, broadly matching IMGT annotations. Roughly uniform sequencing depth across donors was assumed in presence/absence analyses, although this assumption may not hold. A later genetic analysis reported fewer N-insertions in productive TCRs among donors in an Asian-associated ancestry cluster than the roughly 720-donor mean.

This receptor was taken from a female donor in good health and CMV-seronegative. Sequencing was carried out using PBMCs. The chain joins TRBV15 to TRBJ2-2, and 8 junction bases match TRBD1. The CDR3 reads as follows: CATSRETGVAGELFF. Here is the DNA: TGTGCCACCAGCAGAGAGACAGGGGTAGCCGGGGAGCTGTTTTTT. Full variable domain (CDR3 extended with the reference TRBV15 and TRBJ2-2 proteins): DAMVIQNPRYQVTQFGKPVTLSCSQTLNHNVMYWYQQKSSQAPKLLFHYYDKDFNNEADTPDNFQSRRPNTSFCFLDIRSPGLGDTAMYLCATSRETGVAGELFFGEGSRLTVL.